Shown below are 4 T cell receptor beta chains from a single sample sequenced in a study of T cells in localized non-small cell lung cancer. TCRdb keeps only in-frame clones here, not all; method: immunoSEQ multiplex PCR. The data show about 35,000 clones, with 80% to 95% seen just once and about 10% held by the top ten. Here the sequenced sample was peripheral blood mononuclear cells, taken before any cancer treatment. The receptors derive from an older female donor with stage II lung adenocarcinoma.

The chain joins TRBV4-3 to TRBJ1-2, with 7 bases aligning to TRBD1. Germline V gene sequence: CDR1 LGHNA, CDR2 YSLEER. The V and J ends lost 4 bases and 4 bases, in that order; junction bases with no gene match: 9. CDR3 length: 15 residues. CDR3 bases: TGCGCCAGCAGCCCGGATCCGGGACAGACCTATGGCTACACCTTC. This translates into CASSPDPGQTYGYTF.

The chain recombines TRBV7-2 with TRBJ2-1; D remains ambiguous. The CDR3 spans 13 residues. Deletions cut 4 bases from V and 7 bases from J, with 11 bases between. CDR1 is SGHTA and CDR2 is FQGNSA in the germline V gene. DNA for the CDR3: TGTGCCAGCAGCTCATTCGAGGTAAATGAGCAGTTCTTC. This gives the protein CASSSFEVNEQFF.

This clone has a handful of counts. This chain uses TRBV7-9 with TRBJ2-7, with a weak D call TRBD1 (6 bases). The V end was cut by 6 bases, the J end by 3 bases, with 15 bases between. Per germline, CDR1 SEHNR and CDR2 FQNEAQ (reference sequence). This CDR3 comprises 14 residues. CDR3 loop: CASRPPDSFYEQYF. The CDR3 coding sequence is TGTGCCAGCAGACCACCGGACAGCTTCTACGAGCAGTACTTC.

The CDR3 sequence is CASSLPRLTGYTF. In DNA form, the CDR3 reads TGTGCCAGCAGCCTACCTCGTCTCACTGGCTACACCTTC. This chain joins TRBV7-2 and TRBJ1-2; D is uncertain. Trimming cost V 5 bases and J 7 bases, with 14 bases left between them. CDR1 and CDR2 from the germline V gene are SGHTA and FQGNSA. The CDR3 has 13 residues.